The TCR beta chain described here comes from a study of OX40 agonist ivuxolimab in advanced cancers. Background on the study: Ivuxolimab, an agonist antibody against OX40 (CD134), was given to patients.

The ends were cut back, 5 bases at V and 0 bases at J, with 7 bases in the middle. CDR1 is MNHNY and CDR2 is SVGAGI in the germline V gene (reference sequence). The CDR3 is 13 residues long. Assay used: immunoSEQ multiplex PCR; TCRdb lists only in-frame clones, some missing. The sample comprises around 62,000 clones, roughly 81% of which are singletons, and roughly 1.5% rests with the top ten. Blood sampling was done at baseline, cycle 4 day 1, and cycle 7 day 1. The gene calls are TRBV6-6 and TRBJ1-1; D call uncertain. The starting material was CD4+ or CD8+ T cells sorted from blood, obtained in a trial of the OX40 agonist ivuxolimab. The sequence came from an adult with an advanced solid tumor such as melanoma, head and neck, liver or kidney cancer. The CDR3 coding sequence is TGTGCCAGCAGTAACGCCGTGAACACTGAAGCTTTCTTT. Translating gives CASSNAVNTEAFF.